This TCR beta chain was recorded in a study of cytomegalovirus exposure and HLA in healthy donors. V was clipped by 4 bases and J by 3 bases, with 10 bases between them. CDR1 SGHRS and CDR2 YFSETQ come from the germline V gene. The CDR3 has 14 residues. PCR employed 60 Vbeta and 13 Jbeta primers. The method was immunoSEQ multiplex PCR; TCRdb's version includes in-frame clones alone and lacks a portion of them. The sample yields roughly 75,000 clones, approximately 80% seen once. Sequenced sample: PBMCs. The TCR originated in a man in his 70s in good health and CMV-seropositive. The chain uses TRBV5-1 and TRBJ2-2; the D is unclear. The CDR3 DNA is TGCGCCAGCAGCCTCAATGAGTACACCGGGGAGCTGTTTTTT. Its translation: CASSLNEYTGELFF.